This T cell receptor (beta chain) emerged from a study of cytomegalovirus exposure and HLA in healthy donors. This clone was counted a few times. 60 Vbeta and 13 Jbeta primers were used in PCR. TCRdb's copy holds only in-frame clones and misses some; the assay was immunoSEQ multiplex PCR. This table has 25,000 to 35,000 clones, approximately 87% appearing once. CDR1 is SGHVS and CDR2 is FNYEAQ in the germline V gene. The V end was cut by 1 base, the J end by 9 bases, with 13 bases between. The CDR3 is made up of 14 amino acids. The J gene is TRBJ1-3, the V gene TRBV7-6; D not resolved. Material: PBMCs. The TCR sequence derives from a boy aged 5-17 years in good health and CMV-seronegative. The CDR3 spells CASSLGTEVFTIYF. As DNA, the CDR3 is TGTGCCAGCAGCTTAGGGACGGAGGTTTTCACCATATATTTT.